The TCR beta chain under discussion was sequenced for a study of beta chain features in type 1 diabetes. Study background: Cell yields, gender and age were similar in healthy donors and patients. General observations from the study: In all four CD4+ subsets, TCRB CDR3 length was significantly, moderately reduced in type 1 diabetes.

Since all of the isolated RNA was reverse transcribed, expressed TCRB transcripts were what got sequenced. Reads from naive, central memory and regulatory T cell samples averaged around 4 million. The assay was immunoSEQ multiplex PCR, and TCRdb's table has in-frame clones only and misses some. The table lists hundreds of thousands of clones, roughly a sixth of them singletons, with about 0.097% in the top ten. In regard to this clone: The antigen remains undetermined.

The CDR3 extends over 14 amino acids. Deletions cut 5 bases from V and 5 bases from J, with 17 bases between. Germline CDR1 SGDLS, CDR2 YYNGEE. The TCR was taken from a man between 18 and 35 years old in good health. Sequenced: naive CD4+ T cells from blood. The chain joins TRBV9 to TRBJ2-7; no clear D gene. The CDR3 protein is CASRRYSQPNEQYF. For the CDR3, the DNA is TGTGCCAGCAGGAGATATTCCCAACCCAACGAGCAGTACTTC.